The subject of this entry is one TCR beta chain. These data are taken from a study of blood T cell repertoires in COVID-19. On the study more broadly: T cells, B-cell-depleted T cells, or PBMCs provided the cDNA or gDNA that served as material.

Study processing details: Nucleated cell number was recorded as an estimate derived from reference gene primer amplification. The repertoire was sequenced with immunoSEQ multiplex PCR; TCRdb's copy has only in-frame clones and lacks some. From that table come the V and J calls and clone size; the DNA was used to work out D and trimming. The profile shows hundreds of thousands of clones, 86% of them singletons. The length of the CDR3 is 15 residues. With 5 bases removed from V and 0 bases from J, the gap between germline ends came to 12 bases. The germline gives CDR1 SGHNT, CDR2 YYREEE (reference sequence).

This receptor was obtained from a man aged 35-49 years who had recovered from COVID-19. The rearrangement joins TRBV5-4 to TRBJ2-1; D is perhaps TRBD2 (5 bases). Specimen: PBMCs or T cells enriched from blood (not recorded which). This chain's CDR3 is CASRPVGSSYNEQFF. For the CDR3, the DNA is TGTGCCAGCAGACCGGTGGGGAGCTCCTACAATGAGCAGTTCTTC. The full variable domain, in which reference TRBV5-4 and TRBJ2-1 provide the parts outside the CDR3, is ETGVTQSPTHLIKTRGQQVTLRCSSQSGHNTVSWYQQALGQGPQFIFQYYREEENGRGNFPPRFSGLQFPNYSSELNVNALELDDSALYLCASRPVGSSYNEQFFGPGTRLTVL.